Each of the 5 T cell receptor beta chains below was sequenced from the same sample in a study of T cell changes during pregnancy in multiple sclerosis. Libraries were prepared by immunoSEQ multiplex PCR; TCRdb keeps only in-frame clonotypes and omits some of them. Among approximately 63,000 clones, approximately 92% were seen once, and the ten largest hold less than 2%. The source material was peripheral blood, sampled in the third trimester of pregnancy. The receptors were gathered from a female donor in good health, enrolled as a control in a pregnancy study.

This chain joins TRBV19 and TRBJ1-5; D perhaps matches TRBD1 (6 bases). Germline CDR1 is LNHDA and CDR2 is SQIVND (reference sequence). This CDR3 contains 17 residues. V lost 7 bases and J 1 base, leaving 20 bases between the germline ends. The CDR3 is CASTARDTRNSNQPQHF. The CDR3 DNA reads as TGTGCCAGTACCGCCCGGGACACCCGTAACAGCAATCAGCCCCAGCATTTT. The variable domain in full, with the rest retrieved from reference TRBV19 and TRBJ1-5, is DGGITQSPKYLFRKEGQNVTLSCEQNLNHDAMYWYRQDPGQGLRLIYYSQIVNDFQKGDIAEGYSVSREKKESFPLTVTSAQKNPTAFYLCASTARDTRNSNQPQHFGDGTRLSIL.

This chain joins TRBV2 and TRBJ1-5; 8 bases map to TRBD1. V trimming: 6 bases; J trimming: 7 bases; junction bases outside the gene matches: 11. The CDR3 has 15 amino acids. Germline V gives CDR1 SNHLY, CDR2 FYNNEI. CDR3 DNA: TGTGCCAGCAGAGACCTTACAGGGGGAAGGCAGCCCCAGCATTTT. Translating gives CASRDLTGGRQPQHF.

This chain links TRBV28 with TRBJ2-3, with D perhaps matching TRBD1 (6 bases). This CDR3 spans 16 amino acids. CDR1 is MDHEN, CDR2 SYDVKM, per germline. The V gene lost 8 bases and the J gene lost 0 bases, with 18 bases spanning the gap. The CDR3 reads CASLKGGGQSTDTQYF. The CDR3 DNA reads as TGTGCCAGCCTAAAAGGTGGGGGACAAAGCACAGATACGCAGTATTTT. The full variable domain, with the rest looked up from reference TRBV28 and TRBJ2-3, is DVKVTQSSRYLVKRTGEKVFLECVQDMDHENMFWYRQDPGLGLRLIYFSYDVKMKEKGDIPEGYSVSREKKERFSLILESASTNQTSMYLCASLKGGGQSTDTQYFGPGTRLTVL.

This chain uses TRBV10-3 with TRBJ2-1; D is perhaps TRBD2 (5 bases). CDR1 and CDR2 (germline): ENHRY, SYGVKD. This CDR3 comprises 13 residues. Deletions cut 4 bases from V and 8 bases from J, with 12 bases between. CDR3 loop: CAISGRMEDEQFF. The CDR3 coding sequence is TGTGCCATCAGTGGACGGATGGAGGATGAGCAGTTCTTC.

The V gene is TRBV18, the J gene TRBJ2-1; TRBD2 matches at 16 bases. CDR1 and CDR2 from the germline V gene are KGHSH and LQKENI. The CDR3 spans 18 residues. After removal of 2 bases from V and 2 bases from J, the junction contained 3 bases not matched to a gene. The CDR3 here is CASSPSGTSGGAYNEQFF. The CDR3, as DNA: TGTGCCAGCTCACCATCCGGGACTAGCGGGGGGGCCTACAATGAGCAGTTCTTC. The variable domain in full, completed from reference TRBV18 and TRBJ2-1, reads NAGVMQNPRHLVRRRGQEARLRCSPMKGHSHVYWYRQLPEEGLKFMVYLQKENIIDESGMPKERFSAEFPKEGPSILRIQQVVRGDSAAYFCASSPSGTSGGAYNEQFFGPGTRLTVL.